The present TCR beta chain was sequenced within a study of chemoradiotherapy in HPV16-positive cancers. Profiled with immunoSEQ multiplex PCR; TCRdb holds only in-frame clones, not every one. Found here are 10,000 to 11,000 clones, roughly 88% of them singletons; the top ten hold more than 2%. The receptor was isolated from a human donor with HPV-associated anogenital cancer. The sequenced sample was blood, obtained from a patient who underwent chemoradiotherapy.

This CDR3 reads CAWSVRQGLGAFF. CDR3 nucleotides: TGTGCCTGGAGTGTACGGCAGGGGCTCGGAGCTTTCTTT. The chain combines TRBV30 with TRBJ1-1; perhaps TRBD1 as D (6 bases). Germline CDR1 is GTSNPN and CDR2 is SVGIG (reference sequence). V was trimmed by 0 bases and J by 10 bases, leaving 15 bases between them. The CDR3 length is 13 residues.